This T cell receptor beta chain was captured by sequencing in a study of regulatory T cells in long-lasting Graves disease. Relying on iRepertoire HTBI primers and Arm-PCR of CDR3 regions, the team built TCR beta libraries. MiXCR was run by TCRdb on the multiplex PCR reads, yielding one entry per CDR3 protein. Of about 470,000 distinct CDR3 sequences in the sample, 15% were seen once. V lost 8 bases, J lost 2 bases, and 13 bases lay in between. Germline V lookup: CDR1 MNHEY, CDR2 SVGEGT. CDR3 length: 14 amino acids. Documented time point: newly diagnosed GD, antithyroid drugs for less than 3 months. RNA isolated from PBMCs was used to make the TCR library. The sample was also reused in another study, on T cells in Graves' hyperthyroidism and ophthalmopathy. That report adds: The diagnostic basis comprised clinical symptoms, serum thyroxine and TRAb, thyroid ultrasound and orbital computed tomography.

The clonotype comes from a woman aged 25 to 39 with Graves disease. This chain uses TRBV6-2 or TRBV6-3 with TRBJ2-1; no firm D call. The sequenced sample was peripheral blood mononuclear cells (PBMCs), obtained at new diagnosis, from a patient treated with antithyroid drugs. The CDR3 nucleotides are TGTGCCAGCCGTGGTGGCGAAACCTACAATGAGCAGTTCTTC. Translating it yields CASRGGETYNEQFF.